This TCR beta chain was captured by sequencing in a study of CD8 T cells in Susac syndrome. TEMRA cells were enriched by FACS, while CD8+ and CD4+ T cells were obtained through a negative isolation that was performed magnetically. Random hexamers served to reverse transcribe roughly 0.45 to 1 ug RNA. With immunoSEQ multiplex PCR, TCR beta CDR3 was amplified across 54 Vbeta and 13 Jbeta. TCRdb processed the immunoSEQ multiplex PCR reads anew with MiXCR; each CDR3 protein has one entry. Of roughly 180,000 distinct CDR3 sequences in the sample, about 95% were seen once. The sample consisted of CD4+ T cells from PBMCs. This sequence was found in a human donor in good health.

As DNA, the CDR3 is TGTGCCAGCAGCTTAGGCCATTCCTCCTACGAGCAGTACTTC. Translating it yields CASSLGHSSYEQYF. The chain joins TRBV7-2 to TRBJ2-7; no clear D gene. The CDR3 is made up of 14 amino acids. Germline V CDR1 and CDR2: SGHTA, FQGNSA. The V end was cut by 1 base, the J end by 0 bases, with 7 bases between.